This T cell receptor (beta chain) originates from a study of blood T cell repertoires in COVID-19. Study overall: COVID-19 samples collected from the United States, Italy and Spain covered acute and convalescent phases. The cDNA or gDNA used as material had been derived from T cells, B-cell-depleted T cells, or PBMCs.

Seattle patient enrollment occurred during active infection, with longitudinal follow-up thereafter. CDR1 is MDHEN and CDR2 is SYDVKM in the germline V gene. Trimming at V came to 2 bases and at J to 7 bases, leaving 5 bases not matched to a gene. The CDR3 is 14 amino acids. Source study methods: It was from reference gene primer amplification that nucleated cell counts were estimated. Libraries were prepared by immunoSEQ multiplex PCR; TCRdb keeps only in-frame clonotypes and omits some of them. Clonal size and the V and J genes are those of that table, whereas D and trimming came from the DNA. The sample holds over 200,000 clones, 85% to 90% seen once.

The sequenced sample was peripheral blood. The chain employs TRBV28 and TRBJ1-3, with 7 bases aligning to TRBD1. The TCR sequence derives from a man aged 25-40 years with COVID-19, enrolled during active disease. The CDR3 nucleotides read TGTGCCAGCAGTTTACGGACAGGCCTTAACACCATATATTTT. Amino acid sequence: CASSLRTGLNTIYF.